Listed below are T cell receptor beta chains from one sample, sequenced in a study of T cell responses to AZD1222 COVID-19 vaccine. Assay used: immunoSEQ multiplex PCR; TCRdb lists only in-frame clones, some missing. The sample has about 130,000 clones, around 92% seen once. The source material was peripheral blood, sampled on day 0 of AZD1222 vaccination. These receptor sequences come from an adult in good health. The CDR3 runs from the conserved cysteine through the conserved F or W. D genes are given only for firm matches. Clone size appears in some rows only: once, few, many, or a class for an expanded clone.

NA	NA	TRBV2	TRBJ2-2	CASSVGPGELFF	TGTGCCAGCAGTGTCGGTCCCGGGGAGCTGTTTTTT
NA	NA	TRBV24-1	TRBJ1-5	CATTQGVRPQHF	TGTGCCACCACCCAAGGCGTTCGGCCCCAGCATTTT
TRBD1	NA	TRBV2	TRBJ1-1	CASSEALTGRATEAFF	TGTGCCAGCAGTGAAGCCCTGACAGGGCGCGCCACTGAAGCTTTCTTT
NA	NA	TRBV27	TRBJ2-1	CASSLFTRGFNSYNEQFF	TGTGCCAGCAGTTTATTCACTCGGGGGTTTAACTCCTACAATGAGCAGTTCTTC
NA	NA	TRBV29-1	TRBJ2-1	CSVEDPRARNEQFF	TGCAGCGTTGAAGATCCGAGGGCGCGAAATGAGCAGTTCTTC
TRBD1	NA	TRBV5-6	TRBJ1-2	CASNRPGQGETGYTF	TGTGCCAGCAACCGGCCGGGACAGGGGGAGACTGGCTACACCTTC
TRBD2	NA	TRBV29-1	TRBJ2-1	CSVEASGGVYNEQFF	TGCAGCGTTGAGGCTAGCGGGGGGGTTTACAATGAGCAGTTCTTC
NA	NA	TRBV4-1	TRBJ2-5	CASSQGGMQETQYF	TGCGCCAGCAGCCAGGGCGGTATGCAAGAGACCCAGTACTTC
NA	NA	TRBV7-2	TRBJ2-3	CASSLAGRDTQYF	TGTGCCAGCAGCTTAGCAGGGAGAGATACGCAGTATTTT
NA	few	TRBV28	TRBJ1-5	CASRGVTNQPQHF	TGTGCCAGCCGAGGGGTTACCAATCAGCCCCAGCATTTT
NA	NA	TRBV7-8	TRBJ2-1	CASSLGQFSYNEQFF	TGTGCCAGCAGCTTAGGGCAGTTCTCCTACAATGAGCAGTTCTTC
NA	NA	TRBV5-1	TRBJ1-2	CASSDSQGPAGYTF	TGCGCCAGCAGCGACTCACAGGGCCCAGCAGGCTACACCTTC
NA	NA	TRBV18	TRBJ1-1	CASSTTRGTEAFF	TGTGCCAGCTCCACCACCAGGGGAACTGAAGCTTTCTTT
NA	NA	TRBV18	TRBJ2-2	CASRPGQTNTGELFF	TGTGCCAGCCGACCGGGCCAGACGAACACCGGGGAGCTGTTTTTT
NA	NA	TRBV5-1	TRBJ2-5	CASSLPAEETQYF	TGCGCCAGCAGCTTGCCAGCGGAGGAGACCCAGTACTTC
NA	NA	TRBV3-1/TRBV3-2	TRBJ2-2	CASSQDPGGTGELFF	TGTGCCAGCAGCCAAGATCCTGGAGGCACCGGGGAGCTGTTTTTT
NA	once	TRBV28	TRBJ1-1	CASSSSGSPNTEAFF	TGTGCCAGCAGTTCATCAGGGTCCCCGAACACTGAAGCTTTCTTT
NA	NA	TRBV5-1	TRBJ1-2	CASSLVAGDDGYTF	TGCGCCAGCAGCTTGGTTGCGGGGGATGACGGCTACACCTTC
NA	NA	TRBV9	TRBJ2-5	CASSVVPKETQYF	TGTGCCAGCAGCGTAGTCCCCAAGGAGACCCAGTACTTC